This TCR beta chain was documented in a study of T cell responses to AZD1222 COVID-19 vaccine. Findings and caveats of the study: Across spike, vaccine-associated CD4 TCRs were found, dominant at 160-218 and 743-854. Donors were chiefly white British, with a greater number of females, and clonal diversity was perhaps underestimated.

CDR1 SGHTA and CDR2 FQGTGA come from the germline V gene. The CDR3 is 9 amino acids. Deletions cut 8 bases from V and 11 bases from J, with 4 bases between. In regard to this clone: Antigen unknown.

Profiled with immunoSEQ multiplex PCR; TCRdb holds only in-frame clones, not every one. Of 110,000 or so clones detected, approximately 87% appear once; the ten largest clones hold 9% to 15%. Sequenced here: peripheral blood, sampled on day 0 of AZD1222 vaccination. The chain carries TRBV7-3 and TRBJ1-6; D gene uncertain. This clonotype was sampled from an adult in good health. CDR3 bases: TGTGCCAGCCGCCCACCCCTCCACTTT. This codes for CASRPPLHF.